This T cell receptor (beta chain) was captured by sequencing in a study of cytotoxic CD8 clonotypes in ibrutinib-treated CLL. Study overall: Results showed 24 partial and 2 complete responses; following median about 68 months, 14 remained remitted, about twelve advanced. Timing of response sample collection was a median approximately eleven months after treatment start, with a range of 6 to 36.

CDR1 and CDR2 from the germline V gene are LGHNA and YSLEER. V lost 0 bases and J lost 0; bases outside the gene matches: 8. The CDR3 has 19 residues. The data were produced by immunoSEQ multiplex PCR, yet TCRdb's version contains in-frame clones alone and is incomplete. The sample shows some 92,000 clones, roughly three quarters of them seen only once. The sample here was PBMCs, taken after 24 months of ibrutinib treatment. This receptor was taken from a human donor with chronic lymphocytic leukemia. The V call is TRBV4-3, the J call TRBJ1-6; TRBD1 matches at 7 bases. The CDR3 nucleotides read TGCGCCAGCAGCCAAGAGGTTCTGGGACAGAGCTCCTATAATTCACCCCTCCACTTT. Translating it yields CASSQEVLGQSSYNSPLHF.